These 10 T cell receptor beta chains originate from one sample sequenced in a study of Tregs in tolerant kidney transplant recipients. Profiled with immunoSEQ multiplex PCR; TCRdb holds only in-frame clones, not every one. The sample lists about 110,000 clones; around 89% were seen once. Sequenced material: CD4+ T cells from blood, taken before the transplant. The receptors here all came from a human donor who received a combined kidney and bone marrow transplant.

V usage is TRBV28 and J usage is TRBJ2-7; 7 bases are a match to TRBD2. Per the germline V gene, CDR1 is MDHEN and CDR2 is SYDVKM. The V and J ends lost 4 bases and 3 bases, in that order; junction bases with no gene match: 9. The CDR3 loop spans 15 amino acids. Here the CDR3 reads CASSSGGGTIYEQYF. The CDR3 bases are TGTGCCAGCAGTTCTGGGGGGGGGACTATCTACGAGCAGTACTTC.

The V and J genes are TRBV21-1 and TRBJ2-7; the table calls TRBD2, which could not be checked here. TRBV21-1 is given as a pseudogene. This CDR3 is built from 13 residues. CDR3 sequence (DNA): TGTGCCAGCAGGGGGAGGCTAACCTACGAGCAGTACTTC. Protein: CASRGRLTYEQYF.

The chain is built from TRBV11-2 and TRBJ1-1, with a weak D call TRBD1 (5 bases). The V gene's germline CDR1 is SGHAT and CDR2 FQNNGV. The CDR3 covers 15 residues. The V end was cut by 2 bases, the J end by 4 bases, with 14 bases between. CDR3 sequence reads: CASSLKFGGSTEAFF. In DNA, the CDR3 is TGTGCCAGCAGCTTAAAGTTCGGGGGGAGCACTGAAGCTTTCTTT.

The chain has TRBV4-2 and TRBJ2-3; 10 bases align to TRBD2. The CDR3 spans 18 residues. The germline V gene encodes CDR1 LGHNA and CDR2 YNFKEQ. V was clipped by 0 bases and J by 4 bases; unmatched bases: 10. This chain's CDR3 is CASSQDPAGGPGADTQYF. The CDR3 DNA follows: TGTGCCAGCAGCCAAGATCCAGCGGGGGGGCCGGGAGCAGATACGCAGTATTTT.

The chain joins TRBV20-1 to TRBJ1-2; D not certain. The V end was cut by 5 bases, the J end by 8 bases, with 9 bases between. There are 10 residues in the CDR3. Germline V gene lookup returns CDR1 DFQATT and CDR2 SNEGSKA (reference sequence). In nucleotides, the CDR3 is TGCAGTGCTTCCAAATTCGGCTACACCTTC. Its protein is CSASKFGYTF.

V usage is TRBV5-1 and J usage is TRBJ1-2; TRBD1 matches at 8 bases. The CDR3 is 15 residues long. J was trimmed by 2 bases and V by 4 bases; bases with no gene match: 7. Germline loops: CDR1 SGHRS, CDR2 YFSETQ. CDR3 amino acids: CASSLGQAGNYGYTF. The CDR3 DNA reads TGCGCCAGCAGCCTGGGACAGGCTGGAAACTATGGCTACACCTTC.

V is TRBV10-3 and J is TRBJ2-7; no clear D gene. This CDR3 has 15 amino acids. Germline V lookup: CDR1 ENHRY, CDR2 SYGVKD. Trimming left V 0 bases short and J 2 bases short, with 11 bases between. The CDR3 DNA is TGTGCCATCAGTGAGTCGAATGGGCAGACCTACGAGCAGTACTTC. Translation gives CAISESNGQTYEQYF.

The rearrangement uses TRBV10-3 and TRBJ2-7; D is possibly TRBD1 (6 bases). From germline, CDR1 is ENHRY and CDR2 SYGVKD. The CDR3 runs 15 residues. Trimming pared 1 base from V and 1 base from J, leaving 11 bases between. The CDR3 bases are TGTGCCATCAGTGAGTGGACAGCTTATTCCTACGAGCAGTACTTC. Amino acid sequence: CAISEWTAYSYEQYF.

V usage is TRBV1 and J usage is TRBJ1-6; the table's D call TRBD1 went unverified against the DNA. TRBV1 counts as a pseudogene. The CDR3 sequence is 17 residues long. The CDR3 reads CTSSQDRRGPYNSPLHF. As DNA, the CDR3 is TGCACCAGCAGCCAAGATCGAAGGGGGCCGTATAATTCACCCCTCCACTTT.

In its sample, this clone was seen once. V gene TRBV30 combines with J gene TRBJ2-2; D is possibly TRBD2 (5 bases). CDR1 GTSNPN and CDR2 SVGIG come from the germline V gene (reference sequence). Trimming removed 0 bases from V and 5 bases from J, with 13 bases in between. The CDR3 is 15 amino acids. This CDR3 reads CAWSVDFSGTGELFF. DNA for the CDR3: TGTGCCTGGAGTGTCGACTTCTCGGGGACCGGGGAGCTGTTTTTT.